This note documents a single T cell receptor beta chain sequence. Its cognate antigen is unknown. These data are taken from a study of T cell repertoires in cytomegalovirus infection. Study-level information: Signatures in public TCR beta sequences pointed to both CMV infection and matching HLA type.

TCRdb re-called the reads through MiXCR, storing one row per CDR3 protein. The data hold 200,000 to 300,000 distinct CDR3 sequences, with roughly 10% observed a single time. Study observations and caveats: The cumulative frequency of public TCR beta families identified carriers of CMV plus the relevant HLA.

The origin of this receptor is a human donor in good health (CMV status not recorded). Some clones in this sample may be carry-over from other donors' samples. Sequencing used PBMCs.

CDR3: CASRRNQGVYEQYF. CDR3 DNA: TGTGCCAGCAGACGGAATCAGGGGGTATACGAGCAGTACTTC. The chain has TRBV7-9 and TRBJ2-7, with 7 bases matching TRBD1. The CDR3 runs 14 residues. V lost 6 bases and J lost 4; bases outside the gene matches: 9. Germline values: CDR1 SEHNR, CDR2 FQNEAQ (reference sequence).